The entry below gives a single T cell receptor (beta chain) sequence along with its context. Its target is not known. The data were taken from a study of radiotherapy plus CTLA-4 blockade in lung cancer. Study overall: Objective responses arose in approximately 17% of patients, and over 25% experienced disease control.

Germline V gene lookup returns CDR1 MRHNA and CDR2 SNTAGT. The CDR3 sequence is 14 residues long. Deletions cut 3 bases from V and 5 bases from J, with 10 bases between. Study results and limitations: Expansion of tumor-derived TCR clones was observed in blood after radiotherapy plus ipilimumab. Reports identified early blood T cell clone dynamics, with interferon-beta, as the best response predictor.

Focal radiation plus CTLA-4 blockade with ipilimumab was given to patients with chemo-refractory metastatic non-small-cell lung cancer. The protocol was immunoSEQ multiplex PCR, while the TCRdb copy is restricted to in-frame clones and leaves out a portion. The sample has about 67,000 clones; about 72% are singletons. Sequences were derived from peripheral blood, sampled from a patient treated with radiotherapy plus ipilimumab. This sequence joins TRBV6-4 and TRBJ1-4; tentatively, D is TRBD1 (6 bases). This TCR derives from a human donor with non-small cell lung cancer whose response to radiotherapy plus ipilimumab could not be evaluated. Some clones in this sample may be carry-over from other donors' samples. The CDR3: CASSEGTSNEKLFF. The CDR3 nucleotides are TGTGCCAGCAGTGAGGGGACATCAAATGAAAAACTGTTTTTT.